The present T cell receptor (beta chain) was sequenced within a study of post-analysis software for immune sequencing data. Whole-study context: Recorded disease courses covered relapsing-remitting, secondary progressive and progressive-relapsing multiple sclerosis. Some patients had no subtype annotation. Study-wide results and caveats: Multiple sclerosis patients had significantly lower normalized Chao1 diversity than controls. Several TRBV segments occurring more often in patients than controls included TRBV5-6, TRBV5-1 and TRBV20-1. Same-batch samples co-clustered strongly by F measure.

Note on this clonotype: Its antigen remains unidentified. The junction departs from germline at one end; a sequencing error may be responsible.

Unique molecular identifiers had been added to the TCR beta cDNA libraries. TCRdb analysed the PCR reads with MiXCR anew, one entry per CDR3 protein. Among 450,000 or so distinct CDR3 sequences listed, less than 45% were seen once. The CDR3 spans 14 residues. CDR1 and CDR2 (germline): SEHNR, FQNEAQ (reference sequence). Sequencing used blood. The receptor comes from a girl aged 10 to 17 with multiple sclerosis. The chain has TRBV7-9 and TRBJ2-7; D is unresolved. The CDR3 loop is CASSSRTDSYEQYF. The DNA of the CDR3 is TGTGCTAGCAGCTCTCGGACGGATTCCTACGAGCAGTACTTC.